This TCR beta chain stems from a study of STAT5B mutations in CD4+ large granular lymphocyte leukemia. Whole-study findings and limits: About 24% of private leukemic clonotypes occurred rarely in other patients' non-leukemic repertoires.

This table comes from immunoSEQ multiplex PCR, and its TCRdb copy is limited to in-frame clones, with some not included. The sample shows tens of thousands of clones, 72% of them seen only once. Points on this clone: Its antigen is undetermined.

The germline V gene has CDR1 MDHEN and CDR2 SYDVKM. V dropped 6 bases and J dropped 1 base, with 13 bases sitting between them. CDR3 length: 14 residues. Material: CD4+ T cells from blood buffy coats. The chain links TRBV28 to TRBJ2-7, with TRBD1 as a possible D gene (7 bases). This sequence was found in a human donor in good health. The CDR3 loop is CASSGQAGSYEQYF. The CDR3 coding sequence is TGTGCCAGCAGCGGACAGGCGGGGTCCTACGAGCAGTACTTC.